This T cell receptor beta chain was identified during a study of spatial heterogeneity in lung cancer (dated by TCRdb to 2018 to 2020). Study-wide context: Beta-chain transcripts were consistently detected in greater numbers than alpha-chain transcripts, which likely reflected higher beta-chain transcript abundance. In the raw uncorrected reads, each unique combination of TCR and UMI appeared more than ten times on average. In non-small cell lung cancer, the study made a quantitative comparison of TCR alpha and beta repertoires among multiple tumor regions, matched nontumor lung and blood. The study linked features of the TCR repertoire to counts of nonsynonymous mutations, which were determined by whole-exome sequencing of tumor tissue. At surgery, hundreds of tumor regions, some 61 matched nontumor lung samples and 56 PBMC samples were TCR-sequenced for both alpha and beta chains.

Taken with the paper, the label for time point translates to: sample taken at primary tumor resection. TCR sequencing used whole RNA extracted from tumor and nontumor lung tissue, or from cryopreserved PBMC samples, without cell sorting. Samples were obtained from 65 to 90 patients with early-stage, untreated non-small cell lung cancer from the lung TRACERx cohort. Only patients with enough RNA available from two or more tumor regions were chosen for TCR sequencing. General findings and caveats noted by the study authors: Ubiquitous expanded tumor TCRs were detected in blood more often at tumor resection than at routine follow-up. Additional single-cell paired TCR alpha and beta sequencing was considered necessary to confirm, at a functional level, the hypothesis that regional TCRs recognize regional mutations.

This clonotype was observed many times. Its antigen has not been determined. No base-level quality is on record; no much larger clone is a single base apart. The CDR3 starts with the cysteine, ends with the phenylalanine, and has 15 residues. The DNA shown is the 45-base CDR3, in frame from base 1. V sheds 4 bases and J sheds 1 base, leaving 13 bases between their ends. The germline V gene sets CDR1 to MNHEY and CDR2 to SVGAGI. The library was made by 5' RACE. The sequencer listed for this sample is NextSeq 500. To allow correction of PCR and sequencing errors, the TCR library protocol tagged every TCR cDNA molecule with a unique molecular identifier. Turning to the authors' computational methods: TCR identification, UMI-based error correction and CDR3 extraction were all carried out with Decombinator tools. Expanded TCRs were defined as those above a frequency of 2 per 1,000, corresponding to the top 1% of the tumor frequency distribution. Renyi diversity was calculated using the R vegan package after each repertoire was subsampled 100 times to 5,000 TCRs. CDR3 similarity networks were constructed using string-kernel similarity of amino acid triplets, with links drawn between CDR3s whose pairwise similarity was above 0.82. TCRdb's own reprocessing of the public reads used fastp at Q25 and MiXCR and kept productive beta chains. All rows with the same CDR3 protein become a single entry with the most common DNA and genes. In this record, the V and J calls reflect TCRdb's handling and not the investigators' own analysis. This sample lists 8,100 or so distinct CDR3 sequences; approximately 5.4% were detected once. In total, the top ten clones hold approximately 37% of the sample.

Rearrangement joined TRBV6-5 to TRBJ1-1; no D segment can be confidently identified. The TCR originated in a male donor with early-stage non-small cell lung cancer. Here the sequenced sample was PBMCs, taken at surgery. The CDR3 here reads CASSSLDVRNTEAFF. The sequenced DNA is TGTGCCAGCAGTTCCCTGGACGTAAGGAACACTGAAGCTTTCTTT.